This TCR beta chain appears in the sequencing data of a study of T cell responses to AZD1222 COVID-19 vaccine. Points from the study as a whole: It was only after the peak T cell response that any repertoires were sampled. CD4 TCRs associated with vaccination spanned spike, dominating at 160-218 and 743-854.

The CDR3 length is 15 residues. Between the trimmed V and J ends, which lost 3 bases and 5 bases, there was a span of 14 bases. Germline assignment: CDR1 SGHTA and CDR2 FQGNSA. A note on this clone: Antigen specificity is unknown.

Analyses pooled second doses at about 4 or about 12 weeks. Generated by immunoSEQ multiplex PCR, the TCRdb table keeps only in-frame clones and is missing some. The sample holds 80,000 to 100,000 clones, 85% to 90% seen once. This specimen consisted of peripheral blood, obtained 28 days after the second AZD1222 dose. The rearrangement joins TRBV7-2 to TRBJ1-5; a weak D match, TRBD1 (5 bases). The clonotype was recovered from an adult who received the AZD1222 COVID-19 vaccine. Written as DNA, the CDR3 is TGTGCCAGCAGCTTGGTAGGAGGGGAATATCAGCCCCAGCATTTT. Protein sequence: CASSLVGGEYQPQHF.